This entry lists 8 T cell receptor beta chains sequenced from one sample in a study of graft-versus-host responses after intestinal transplantation. The table came from immunoSEQ multiplex PCR; TCRdb's copy has only in-frame clones and leaves some out. The profile shows approximately 25,000 clones, approximately 93% of them singletons. This specimen was PBMCs, taken 18 days after transplant. These receptors were collected from a human patient who received an intestinal transplant, so some T cells may come from the graft donor.

The chain carries TRBV2 and TRBJ2-1; tentative D call: TRBD2 (5 bases). The CDR3 runs 17 residues. CDR1 is SNHLY, CDR2 FYNNEI, per germline. Trimming removed 3 bases from V and 8 bases from J, with 23 bases in between. Written as DNA, the CDR3 is TGTGCCAGCAGTGAGTTGTTGGGCTCCCTAGGAGGCGATGAGCAGTTCTTC. Protein sequence: CASSELLGSLGGDEQFF. The variable domain in full, completed from reference TRBV2 and TRBJ2-1, reads EPEVTQTPSHQVTQMGQEVILRCVPISNHLYFYWYRQILGQKVEFLVSFYNNEISEKSEIFDDQFSVERPDGSNFTLKIRSTKLEDSAMYFCASSELLGSLGGDEQFFGPGTRLTVL.

The chain joins TRBV15 to TRBJ2-7; TRBD2 might be the D (5 bases). Trimming stripped 3 bases from V and 3 bases from J, with 12 bases between. There are 14 residues in the CDR3. Germline CDR1 and CDR2: LNHNV and YYDKDF (reference sequence). CDR3 nucleotide sequence: TGTGCCACCAGCAGGGCCATGGGAGTCTACGAGCAGTACTTC. As protein: CATSRAMGVYEQYF.

V gene TRBV11-2 combines with J gene TRBJ2-2, with no clear D. The V gene lost 4 bases and the J gene lost 2 bases, with 17 bases spanning the gap. Germline CDR1 is SGHAT and CDR2 is FQNNGV. The CDR3 spans 17 residues. The CDR3 DNA is TGTGCCAGCAGCTCCCCGGAGATGTCATATAACACCGGGGAGCTGTTTTTT. Amino acid sequence: CASSSPEMSYNTGELFF.

This rearrangement joins TRBV7-9 to TRBJ1-6, with a weak D call TRBD1 (5 bases). Germline CDR1 reads SEHNR; CDR2 reads FQNEAQ (reference sequence). This CDR3 has 17 residues. Deletions cut 0 bases from V and 10 bases from J, with 19 bases between. The CDR3 sequence is CASSLALAREGRSPLHF. The CDR3 region has the DNA TGTGCCAGCAGCTTAGCGCTGGCCAGGGAAGGAAGGTCACCCCTCCACTTT. Full variable domain (missing parts from reference TRBV7-9 and TRBJ1-6): DTGVSQNPRHKITKRGQNVTFRCDPISEHNRLYWYRQTLGQGPEFLTYFQNEAQLEKSRLLSDRFSAERPKGSFSTLEIQRTEQGDSAMYLCASSLALAREGRSPLHFGNGTRLTVT.

This chain links TRBV21-1 with TRBJ2-7. TRBV21-1 is a known pseudogene. The CDR3 totals 11 residues. CDR3 DNA sequence: TGTGCCAGCAGCATACTTAAGGGGCAGTACTTC. Translated: CASSILKGQYF.

The V call is TRBV6-1, the J call TRBJ1-6, with D perhaps matching TRBD1 (6 bases). The germline V gene has CDR1 MNHNS and CDR2 SASEGT. The CDR3 has 13 amino acids. The ends were cut back, 11 bases at V and 7 bases at J, with 15 bases in the middle. CDR3 sequence: CAGRTVNNSPLHF. The DNA for the CDR3 is TGTGCCGGTCGGACAGTAAACAATTCACCCCTCCACTTT.

This clone has only a few counts. The V call is TRBV4-2, the J call TRBJ1-4; D gene ambiguous. V dropped 0 bases and J dropped 3 bases, with 8 bases sitting between them. The CDR3 loop spans 15 amino acids. The germline V gene encodes CDR1 LGHNA and CDR2 YNFKEQ. The CDR3 loop reads CASSQEYGPNEKLFF. The DNA of the CDR3 is TGTGCCAGCAGCCAAGAATACGGACCTAATGAAAAACTGTTTTTT.

The J gene is TRBJ1-6, the V gene TRBV7-3, with TRBD1 as a possible D gene (6 bases). With 1 base removed from V and 0 bases from J, the gap between germline ends came to 13 bases. In germline, CDR1 is SGHTA, CDR2 FQGTGA. The CDR3 consists of 18 residues. The CDR3 protein is CASSLKGRGGSYNSPLHF. CDR3 DNA: TGTGCCAGCAGCTTAAAAGGTAGAGGGGGCTCCTATAATTCACCCCTCCACTTT.